The 30 T cell receptor beta chains below all came from one sample that was sequenced in a study of CD8 T cells in Susac syndrome. Random-hexamer reverse transcription was applied to about 0.5 to 1 ug RNA. A single record per CDR3 protein comes from TCRdb applying MiXCR to the immunoSEQ multiplex PCR reads. The sample consists of about 90,000 distinct CDR3 sequences, approximately 96% of them appearing once. Sequenced sample: CD8+ T cells from PBMCs. The receptors derive from a human donor with Susac syndrome.

The chain carries TRBV20-1 and TRBJ1-4; D remains ambiguous. The CDR3 runs 13 residues. Germline V lookup: CDR1 DFQATT, CDR2 SNEGSKA (reference sequence). Trimming took 5 bases from V and 3 from J, leaving 10 bases between them. The chain's CDR3 is CSAGDLANEKLFF. Written as DNA, the CDR3 is TGCAGTGCTGGGGATCTAGCTAATGAAAAACTGTTTTTT.

The chain carries TRBV30 and TRBJ2-7; perhaps TRBD2 as D (5 bases). CDR1 GTSNPN and CDR2 SVGIG come from the germline V gene (reference sequence). The V end was cut by 1 base, the J end by 3 bases, with 10 bases between. The CDR3 totals 13 residues. CDR3 coding DNA: TGTGCCTGGAGTGGAGGGAGTGGCTACGAGCAGTACTTC. Translated, it gives CAWSGGSGYEQYF. Based on the CDR3 plus reference TRBV30 and TRBJ2-7, the full variable domain is SQTIHQWPATLVQPVGSPLSLECTVEGTSNPNLYWYRQAAGRGLQLLFYSVGIGQISSEVPQNLSASRPQDRQFILSSKKLLLSDSGFYLCAWSGGSGYEQYFGPGTRLTVT.

The rearrangement links TRBV4-3 to TRBJ2-5; D is uncertain. The CDR3 is made up of 14 amino acids. Trimming pared 3 bases from V and 1 base from J, leaving 9 bases between. From germline, CDR1 is LGHNA and CDR2 YSLEER. The CDR3, as DNA: TGCGCCAGCAGCCACCTACTCACCCAAGAGACCCAGTACTTC. Its protein is CASSHLLTQETQYF.

The chain recombines TRBV25-1 with TRBJ1-1, with D possibly being TRBD1 (5 bases). The CDR3 is 16 amino acids. Germline CDR1 reads MGHDK; CDR2 reads SYGVNS. The ends were cut back, 2 bases at V and 2 bases at J, with 15 bases in the middle. CDR3 sequence: CASSEEGQTGNTEAFF. CDR3 bases: TGTGCCAGCAGTGAAGAAGGACAAACTGGAAACACTGAAGCTTTCTTT.

The chain recombines TRBV6-5 with TRBJ2-3; D gene uncertain. Trimming removed 9 bases at V and 6 bases at J, with 10 bases between. Germline V gives CDR1 MNHEY, CDR2 SVGAGI. The CDR3 runs 11 residues. The CDR3 nucleotides read TGTGCCAGTACAAGGCGGGATACGCAGTATTTT. Amino acid sequence: CASTRRDTQYF.

This rearrangement joins TRBV2 to TRBJ1-2; 7 bases match TRBD1. From germline, CDR1 is SNHLY and CDR2 FYNNEI. The junction had 1 base not matched to a gene; V was cut back by 2 bases and J by 7 bases. This CDR3 is 12 amino acids long. CDR3 loop: CASSESGGGYTF. CDR3 DNA: TGTGCCAGCAGTGAATCAGGGGGTGGCTACACCTTC. The variable domain in full, completed from reference TRBV2 and TRBJ1-2, reads EPEVTQTPSHQVTQMGQEVILRCVPISNHLYFYWYRQILGQKVEFLVSFYNNEISEKSEIFDDQFSVERPDGSNFTLKIRSTKLEDSAMYFCASSESGGGYTFGSGTRLTVV.

This clonotype has a single count. The chain links TRBV29-1 to TRBJ1-5, with D possibly TRBD1 on 6 matching bases. V was pared by 3 bases and J by 6 bases, with 15 bases between. The CDR3 is 14 amino acids. Germline CDR1 reads SQVTM; CDR2 reads ANQGSEA. The DNA of the CDR3 is TGCAGCGTTGAGGAGCGAGGGGGAAGTCAGCCCCAGCATTTT. This gives the protein CSVEERGGSQPQHF.

The chain carries TRBV6-5 and TRBJ1-5; 8 bases are a match to TRBD1. The CDR3 is made up of 15 amino acids. CDR1 and CDR2 (germline): MNHEY, SVGAGI. Trimming removed 6 bases from V and 0 bases from J; junction bases left unmatched: 4. The CDR3 loop is CASSGTGNSNQPQHF. In DNA, the CDR3 is TGTGCCAGCAGCGGGACAGGCAATAGCAATCAGCCCCAGCATTTT.

This chain joins TRBV19 and TRBJ1-5; unclear D gene. Trimming cost V 0 bases and J 0 bases, with 21 bases left between them. The germline CDR1 and CDR2 sequences are LNHDA and SQIVND (reference sequence). The CDR3 is made up of 20 amino acids. CDR3 sequence (DNA): TGTGCCAGTAGTATAGATATCGGCGACCCGGAATCGTATAGCAATCAGCCCCAGCATTTT. This translates into CASSIDIGDPESYSNQPQHF. The variable domain in full, completed from reference TRBV19 and TRBJ1-5, reads DGGITQSPKYLFRKEGQNVTLSCEQNLNHDAMYWYRQDPGQGLRLIYYSQIVNDFQKGDIAEGYSVSREKKESFPLTVTSAQKNPTAFYLCASSIDIGDPESYSNQPQHFGDGTRLSIL.

CDR3 in DNA: TGTGCCTGGAGTGAATCATTCCCCGAAGCTTTCTTT. Residues: CAWSESFPEAFF. The rearrangement joins TRBV30 to TRBJ1-1; D is uncertain. Germline V gives CDR1 GTSNPN, CDR2 SVGIG (reference sequence). The CDR3 is 12 residues long. Trimming took off 1 base at V and 8 bases at J, with 11 bases between the two ends.

This clonotype is a singleton in its sample. The CDR3 DNA follows: TGCGCCAGCAGCTTGAGGAGGGTCCCGATGTCCTACGAGCAGTACTTC. Its translation is CASSLRRVPMSYEQYF. The chain has TRBV5-1 and TRBJ2-7; D possibly corresponds to TRBD2 (6 bases). This CDR3 region has 16 residues. V was pared by 1 base and J by 1 base, with 15 bases between. Germline CDR1 and CDR2: SGHRS and YFSETQ. The entire variable domain, with the rest obtained from reference TRBV5-1 and TRBJ2-7, is as follows: KAGVTQTPRYLIKTRGQQVTLSCSPISGHRSVSWYQQTPGQGLQFLFEYFSETQRNKGNFPGRFSGRQFSNSRSEMNVSTLELGDSALYLCASSLRRVPMSYEQYFGPGTRLTVT.

The V and J genes are TRBV3-1 and TRBJ2-3; D is unresolved. Germline CDR1 reads LGHDT; CDR2 reads YNNKEL (reference sequence). The CDR3 length is 15 residues. Trimming took 2 bases from V and 3 from J, leaving 12 bases between them. CDR3 nucleotide sequence: TGTGCCAGCAGCCAAAAGTCCCTTGGGACAGATACGCAGTATTTT. Translation gives CASSQKSLGTDTQYF.

This clonotype was observed once. The rearrangement uses TRBV30 and TRBJ2-5; D gene ambiguous. CDR1 and CDR2 from the germline V gene are GTSNPN and SVGIG (reference sequence). V lost 5 bases and J 0 bases, leaving 7 bases between the germline ends. The CDR3 spans 12 residues. The CDR3 region is CAWGRDQETQYF. The CDR3 DNA sequence: TGTGCCTGGGGCCGGGACCAAGAGACCCAGTACTTC.

The genes are TRBV14 and TRBJ2-5; 9 nucleotides align to TRBD2. This CDR3 spans 17 amino acids. The trim removed 1 base at V and 1 base at J, leaving 7 bases unmatched. Germline V gives CDR1 SGHDN, CDR2 FVKESK. The CDR3 spells CASSQGPSGGFQETQYF. The CDR3, as DNA: TGTGCCAGCAGCCAAGGGCCGAGCGGGGGGTTCCAAGAGACCCAGTACTTC.

V usage is TRBV7-2 and J usage is TRBJ1-1; D gene ambiguous. V was shortened by 7 bases and J by 5 bases, with 17 bases between the two germline ends. This CDR3 is built from 14 residues. The germline CDR1 and CDR2 sequences are SGHTA and FQGNSA. The CDR3 DNA sequence: TGTGCCAGCACCCGTTCTGGGGAGGAGACTGAAGCTTTCTTT. Its protein product is CASTRSGEETEAFF. Full variable domain (rest looked up from reference TRBV7-2 and TRBJ1-1): GAGVSQSPSNKVTEKGKDVELRCDPISGHTALYWYRQSLGQGLEFLIYFQGNSAPDKSGLPSDRFSAERTGGSVSTLTIQRTQQEDSAVYLCASTRSGEETEAFFGQGTRLTVV.

This chain links TRBV7-2 with TRBJ2-7; either TRBD1 or TRBD2 may supply D (6 bases each). Trimming stripped 5 bases from V and 6 bases from J, with 17 bases between. The CDR3 runs 14 residues. Per the germline V gene, CDR1 is SGHTA and CDR2 is FQGNSA. The CDR3 sequence: CASSTRGQGLEQYF. The CDR3 nucleotides are TGTGCCAGCAGCACCCGGGGGCAAGGTCTCGAGCAGTACTTC.

The chain recombines TRBV7-2 with TRBJ2-5, with 8 nucleotides matching TRBD2. J lost 5 bases, V lost 5 bases, and 10 bases had no gene match. Germline V gives CDR1 SGHTA, CDR2 FQGNSA. The length of the CDR3 is 15 residues. DNA of the CDR3: TGTGCCAGCAGCGGGCCCGCGGGGGGCAGGGAGACCCAGTACTTC. It encodes CASSGPAGGRETQYF.

This clonotype showed up just once. The rearrangement joins TRBV7-9 to TRBJ1-4; no definite D call. Per germline, CDR1 SEHNR and CDR2 FQNEAQ (reference sequence). V lost 5 bases and J 4 bases, leaving 8 bases between the germline ends. The CDR3 contains 13 residues. The CDR3 protein is CASSPSYNEKLFF. In nucleotides, the CDR3 is TGTGCCAGCAGCCCGTCCTATAATGAAAAACTGTTTTTT.

This chain uses TRBV2 with TRBJ2-3; D unresolved. There are 11 residues in the CDR3. V was pared by 11 bases and J by 2 bases, with 8 bases between. In germline, CDR1 is SNHLY, CDR2 FYNNEI. CDR3 sequence (DNA): TGTGCCGGCTACCTCACAGATACGCAGTATTTT. Encoded protein: CAGYLTDTQYF.

CDR3 in DNA: TGCAGCGTTGGGGGGGGTGACAGCACTAACTATGGCTACACCTTC. Its translation: CSVGGGDSTNYGYTF. V is TRBV29-1 and J is TRBJ1-2, with a weak D call TRBD1 (5 bases). Trimming removed 4 bases from V and 0 bases from J, with 15 bases in between. The CDR3 covers 15 residues. CDR1 is SQVTM, CDR2 ANQGSEA, per germline.

This clonotype was seen once. V is TRBV7-2 and J is TRBJ1-2, with D possibly being TRBD1 (5 bases). The CDR3 consists of 13 residues. V lost 3 bases to trimming and J lost 6 bases, with 11 bases between them. Per germline, CDR1 SGHTA and CDR2 FQGNSA. CDR3: CASSLGGEDGYTF. In DNA, the CDR3 is TGTGCCAGCAGCTTGGGGGGGGAAGATGGCTACACCTTC.

The chain links TRBV20-1 to TRBJ1-6; D may be TRBD1 (5 bases). V gave up 2 bases and J gave up 0 bases, with 11 bases separating them. CDR1 and CDR2 (germline): DFQATT, SNEGSKA (reference sequence). CDR3 length equals 16 residues. The DNA for the CDR3 is TGCAGTGCTAGAAAACCAGGGAGCTCCTATAATTCACCCCTCCACTTT. It specifies CSARKPGSSYNSPLHF.

The rearrangement joins TRBV4-3 to TRBJ1-1; the D gene is possibly TRBD1 (5 bases). The V and J ends lost 4 bases and 1 base respectively, with 10 bases between them. Germline-derived CDR1 and CDR2 are LGHNA and YSLEER. This CDR3 is 14 amino acids long. Written as DNA, the CDR3 is TGCGCCAGCAGCCGAGGACACCAGAACACTGAAGCTTTCTTT. It is translated as CASSRGHQNTEAFF.

The chain employs TRBV5-6 and TRBJ1-5; 10 bases align to TRBD1. CDR3 size: 15 residues. In germline, CDR1 is SGHDT, CDR2 YYEEEE. V lost 4 bases and J lost 5; bases outside the gene matches: 6. The CDR3 loop is CASSPGTGVDQPQHF. The CDR3 DNA sequence: TGTGCCAGCAGCCCTGGGACAGGGGTCGATCAGCCCCAGCATTTT.

This clonotype showed up just once. This rearrangement joins TRBV13 to TRBJ2-5; tentative D call: TRBD2 (6 bases). This CDR3 is 13 amino acids long. The germline gives CDR1 PRHDT, CDR2 FYEKMQ (reference sequence). V was clipped by 6 bases and J by 1 base, with 9 bases between them. Written as DNA, the CDR3 is TGTGCCAGCAGTCGGGACTTCCAAGAGACCCAGTACTTC. Translated: CASSRDFQETQYF.

This chain uses TRBV3-1 with TRBJ2-5; D is perhaps TRBD2 (6 bases). This CDR3 contains 15 residues. Trimming took off 2 bases at V and 2 bases at J, with 12 bases between the two ends. Germline lookup yields CDR1 LGHDT and CDR2 YNNKEL (reference sequence). The CDR3 DNA reads as TGTGCCAGCAGCCAAAGAGGCGGGGAACAAGAGACCCAGTACTTC. It codes for CASSQRGGEQETQYF.

The V and J genes are TRBV5-4 and TRBJ1-5; 7 bases fit TRBD1. The CDR3 consists of 13 residues. CDR1 and CDR2 (germline): SGHNT, YYREEE (reference sequence). V lost 3 bases to trimming and J lost 5 bases; unmatched junction nucleotides: 2. The CDR3: CASSSDRDQPQHF. The CDR3 DNA follows: TGTGCCAGCAGCTCCGACAGGGATCAGCCCCAGCATTTT. The whole variable domain, filled in from reference TRBV5-4 and TRBJ1-5, reads ETGVTQSPTHLIKTRGQQVTLRCSSQSGHNTVSWYQQALGQGPQFIFQYYREEENGRGNFPPRFSGLQFPNYSSELNVNALELDDSALYLCASSSDRDQPQHFGDGTRLSIL.

The chain joins TRBV5-1 to TRBJ2-1; D not certain. Trimming stripped 0 bases from V and 5 bases from J, with 9 bases between. The CDR3 sequence is 14 residues long. In germline, CDR1 is SGHRS, CDR2 YFSETQ. DNA of the CDR3: TGCGCCAGCAGCTTGGTCATAGATAACAATGAGCAGTTCTTC. Translating it yields CASSLVIDNNEQFF.

This rearrangement joins TRBV11-3 to TRBJ1-1; weak D call: TRBD1 (5 bases). Germline V CDR1 and CDR2: SGHNT, YENEEA. Trimming left V 3 bases short and J 2 bases short, with 10 bases between. The CDR3 length is 14 residues. CDR3 coding DNA: TGTGCCAGCAGCTTCGGGGGGATCAACACTGAAGCTTTCTTT. Translating gives CASSFGGINTEAFF.

The rearrangement links TRBV5-6 to TRBJ2-2, with a tentative D call TRBD2 (5 bases). Between the trimmed V and J ends, which lost 0 bases and 5 bases, there was a span of 8 bases. The CDR3 consists of 14 residues. Germline V CDR1 and CDR2: SGHDT, YYEEEE. The CDR3 DNA reads TGTGCCAGCAGCTTGGAGTGGAGGACCGGGGAGCTGTTTTTT. Protein: CASSLEWRTGELFF.